A single sample gave rise to the 27 T cell receptor beta chains below, sequenced in a study of CD8+CD57+ T cells in acquired aplastic anemia. Profiles of TCR beta VDJ and CDR3 were generated from a genomic DNA template. One entry per CDR3 protein results from TCRdb running MiXCR on the reads. This sample has roughly 200,000 distinct CDR3 sequences, with approximately 60% found just once. The sample consisted of sorted CD4+, CD8+, or CD8+CD57+ T cells (not recorded which) from PBMCs. These receptor sequences come from a human donor in good health.

The chain combines TRBV25-1 with TRBJ2-3; 7 bases agree with TRBD1. The CDR3 extends over 14 amino acids. Germline V gives CDR1 MGHDK, CDR2 SYGVNS. V was clipped by 3 bases and J by 4 bases; unmatched bases: 4. The DNA for the CDR3 is TGTGCCAGCAGTGACTACAGGGGTTCAGATACGCAGTATTTT. Protein product: CASSDYRGSDTQYF.

This clonotype has just a few counts. A clone one base away is much larger, so this may be a read error. This chain links TRBV29-1 with TRBJ2-1; 11 positions match TRBD2. The junction had 1 base not matched to a gene; V was cut back by 4 bases and J by 11 bases. Germline V gene sequence: CDR1 SQVTM, CDR2 ANQGSEA. The CDR3 consists of 11 residues. The CDR3 nucleotides are TGCAGCGTTGGACTAGCGGGAAAGCAGTTCTTC. The encoded protein is CSVGLAGKQFF.

The gene calls are TRBV29-1 and TRBJ2-2, with D perhaps matching TRBD1 (5 bases). Trimming shortened V by 7 bases and J by 4 bases, and 16 bases separated the two germline ends. The length of the CDR3 is 14 residues. Germline loops: CDR1 SQVTM, CDR2 ANQGSEA. CDR3 region: CSAGLGRGTGELFF. The CDR3 DNA follows: TGCAGCGCTGGTTTGGGGCGAGGCACCGGGGAGCTGTTTTTT.

The chain carries TRBV20-1 and TRBJ2-5; 8 nucleotides match TRBD2. Germline-derived CDR1 and CDR2 are DFQATT and SNEGSKA (reference sequence). The CDR3 is 12 residues long. V shed 3 bases, J shed 5 bases, and the junction held 2 bases outside the gene matches. CDR3 coding DNA: TGCAGTGCTAGCACGGGGGGGGAGACCCAGTACTTC. Residues: CSASTGGETQYF.

V is TRBV24-1 and J is TRBJ1-1, with TRBD1 matching 8 bases. This CDR3 has 15 amino acids. In germline, CDR1 is KGHDR, CDR2 SFDVKD. V lost 4 bases, J lost 1 base, and 4 bases stayed unmatched. The CDR3: CATSEAGTGNTEAFF. For the CDR3, the DNA is TGTGCCACCAGTGAAGCCGGGACAGGGAACACTGAAGCTTTCTTT.

The CDR3 nucleotides read TGCAGTGCTATGGGACTAGCGGGAGAGACATACAATGAGCAGTTCTTC. Amino acid sequence: CSAMGLAGETYNEQFF. The chain uses TRBV20-1 and TRBJ2-1; 14 bases line up with TRBD2. The J segment lost 4 bases and the V segment lost 4 bases, leaving 6 bases of the junction unmatched. In germline, CDR1 is DFQATT, CDR2 SNEGSKA (reference sequence). The CDR3 contains 16 residues.

This clonotype was found a few times. V gene TRBV11-2 combines with J gene TRBJ2-3; the match to TRBD2 covers 7 bases. Germline V gives CDR1 SGHAT, CDR2 FQNNGV. J gave up 4 bases and V 6 bases, and 10 bases lay outside the gene matches. The CDR3 loop spans 15 amino acids. CDR3 sequence: CASSRASGIPDTQYF. The DNA of the CDR3 is TGTGCCAGCAGTAGGGCTAGCGGAATCCCAGATACGCAGTATTTT. Looking up the rest from reference TRBV11-2 and TRBJ2-3 gives the full variable domain: EAGVAQSPRYKIIEKRQSVAFWCNPISGHATLYWYQQILGQGPKLLIQFQNNGVVDDSQLPKDRFSAERLKGVDSTLKIQPAKLEDSAVYLCASSRASGIPDTQYFGPGTRLTVL.

V and J are TRBV7-6 and TRBJ2-3; 10 positions match TRBD2. Per the germline V gene, CDR1 is SGHVS and CDR2 is FNYEAQ. This CDR3 is built from 15 residues. Trimming at V came to 5 bases and at J to 3 bases, leaving 5 bases not matched to a gene. The DNA for the CDR3 is TGTGCCAGCAGCCGGGGACTAGCGAGTACAGATACGCAGTATTTT. As protein: CASSRGLASTDTQYF.

This clonotype showed up just a few times. CDR3 amino acids: CASSMGSTGELFF. Here the CDR3 DNA reads TGTGCCAGTTCAATGGGTAGCACCGGGGAGCTGTTTTTT. The V and J genes are TRBV19 and TRBJ2-2, with unresolved D. Germline CDR1 reads LNHDA; CDR2 reads SQIVND (reference sequence). The CDR3 runs to 13 residues. V lost 8 bases to trimming and J lost 4 bases, with 11 bases between them.

The V gene is TRBV10-3, the J gene TRBJ2-7; 11 nucleotides match TRBD2. The ends lost 7 bases at V and 3 bases at J; junction bases unmatched: 14. Looked up from germline, CDR1 is ENHRY and CDR2 is SYGVKD. The CDR3 totals 17 residues. The CDR3 sequence is CAIIGGTSGLVNYEQYF. In DNA form, the CDR3 reads TGTGCCATCATTGGAGGGACTAGCGGCTTAGTTAACTACGAGCAGTACTTC.

The chain is built from TRBV20-1 and TRBJ2-3, with a weak D call TRBD1 (5 bases). V was clipped by 5 bases and J by 9 bases, with 12 bases between them. Germline V gene lookup returns CDR1 DFQATT and CDR2 SNEGSKA (reference sequence). CDR3 length equals 11 residues. The CDR3 DNA reads TGCAGTGCTGAAGCAGGGTGGACGCAGTATTTT. Protein sequence: CSAEAGWTQYF.

This clonotype has only one observation. V is TRBV10-3 and J is TRBJ1-6, with 7 nucleotides matching TRBD1. Germline loops: CDR1 ENHRY, CDR2 SYGVKD. The J segment lost 10 bases and the V segment lost 10 bases, leaving 13 bases of the junction unmatched. There are 14 residues in the CDR3. The CDR3 region has the DNA TGTGCCACCATTGAACAGGGGAAACGGTCACCCCTCCACTTT. Amino acids: CATIEQGKRSPLHF.

The V call is TRBV5-1, the J call TRBJ1-1; D call uncertain. The length of the CDR3 is 14 residues. CDR1 is SGHRS and CDR2 is YFSETQ in the germline V gene. Trimming cost V 5 bases and J 1 base, with 12 bases left between them. The CDR3 sequence is CASRPITGNTEAFF. CDR3 bases: TGCGCCAGCAGACCTATAACGGGGAACACTGAAGCTTTCTTT.

The table lists this clonotype with a few counts. An end of the junction does not agree with germline; a read error may underlie this. V and J are TRBV27 and TRBJ2-7; 10 bases fit TRBD1. There are 15 residues in the CDR3. Germline V gene sequence: CDR1 MNHEY, CDR2 SMNVEV (reference sequence). The CDR3 sequence: CASSSLTGGGYEQCF. CDR3 bases: TGTGCCAGCAGTTCCCTGACAGGGGGCGGGTACGAGCAGTGCTTC.

In the case of this clonotype: An end of the junction differs from the germline gene, which may be a read error. The CDR3 loop is CASSTTRRALNTEAFF. CDR3 nucleotides: TGTGCCAGCAGCACAACACGTCGGGCCCTGAATACTGAAGCTTTCTTT. The V gene is TRBV7-9, the J gene TRBJ1-1; D is ambiguous. CDR1 and CDR2 (germline): SEHNR, FQNEAQ (reference sequence). There are 16 residues in the CDR3. Supplemented by reference TRBV7-9 and TRBJ1-1, the full variable domain reads DTGVSQNPRHKITKRGQNVTFRCDPISEHNRLYWYRQTLGQGPEFLTYFQNEAQLEKSRLLSDRFSAERPKGSFSTLEIQRTEQGDSAMYLCASSTTRRALNTEAFFGQGTRLTVV.

This clonotype appeared many times. This chain uses TRBV20-1 with TRBJ2-3; possible D gene TRBD2, 6 bases. Trimming removed 6 bases from V and 0 bases from J, with 16 bases in between. In germline, CDR1 is DFQATT, CDR2 SNEGSKA (reference sequence). The CDR3 extends over 15 amino acids. The CDR3 is CSASRLTSSTDTQYF. The CDR3 DNA is TGCAGTGCAAGCAGACTGACTAGTAGCACAGATACGCAGTATTTT.

On this clonotype: The CDR3 does not close with the conserved phenylalanine or tryptophan, likely indicating a read error. This rearrangement joins TRBV5-1 to TRBJ1-1; maybe TRBD1 (5 bases). Trimming took off 4 bases at V and 4 bases at J, with 17 bases between the two ends. The CDR3 length is 15 residues. Germline assignment: CDR1 SGHRS and CDR2 YFSETQ. CDR3 coding DNA: TGCGCCAGCAGCCTGACCCGTGGCGGGGGCACTGAAGCTTTCCTT. Its translation: CASSLTRGGGTEAFL.

The table lists this clonotype with many counts. The rearrangement joins TRBV7-3 to TRBJ2-1; 9 nucleotides align to TRBD2. Per germline, CDR1 SGHTA and CDR2 FQGTGA. The CDR3 covers 15 residues. The ends lost 5 bases at V and 4 bases at J; junction bases unmatched: 6. CDR3 sequence reads: CASSTSGGNYNEQFF. CDR3 DNA: TGTGCCAGCAGCACAAGCGGGGGGAATTACAATGAGCAGTTCTTC. Variable domain in full (rest from reference TRBV7-3 and TRBJ2-1): GAGVSQTPSNKVTEKGKYVELRCDPISGHTALYWYRQSLGQGPEFLIYFQGTGAADDSGLPNDRFFAVRPEGSVSTLKIQRTERGDSAVYLCASSTSGGNYNEQFFGPGTRLTVL.

The rearrangement joins TRBV9 to TRBJ1-4, with 9 bases matching TRBD1. This CDR3 comprises 18 residues. Losses at the gene ends were 4 bases for V and 5 bases for J; bases not matched to a gene: 15. Germline V gives CDR1 SGDLS, CDR2 YYNGEE. DNA for the CDR3: TGTGCCAGCAGCCCTACAGGGGGCCGTTTCCGGCGGAATGAAAAACTGTTTTTT. Translation gives CASSPTGGRFRRNEKLFF.

This sequence joins TRBV20-1 and TRBJ2-3; TRBD2 agrees at 10 bases. J gave up 0 bases and V 5 bases, and 2 bases lay outside the gene matches. Germline V gene lookup returns CDR1 DFQATT and CDR2 SNEGSKA (reference sequence). The CDR3 length is 14 residues. As DNA, the CDR3 is TGCAGTGCTGAAGCGGGGGGGAGCACAGATACGCAGTATTTT. This codes for CSAEAGGSTDTQYF.

This sequence joins TRBV25-1 and TRBJ1-4; TRBD1 matches at 8 bases. J was trimmed by 7 bases and V by 7 bases; bases with no gene match: 5. The CDR3 is 13 residues long. In germline, CDR1 is MGHDK, CDR2 SYGVNS. CDR3 in amino acids: CASNQGAVEKLFF. The CDR3 bases are TGTGCCAGCAACCAGGGGGCTGTTGAAAAACTGTTTTTT. The entire variable domain, with the rest obtained from reference TRBV25-1 and TRBJ1-4, is as follows: EADIYQTPRYLVIGTGKKITLECSQTMGHDKMYWYQQDPGMELHLIHYSYGVNSTEKGDLSSESTVSRIRTEHFPLTLESARPSHTSQYLCASNQGAVEKLFFGSGTQLSVL.

In its sample, this clonotype was seen many times. The V gene is TRBV9, the J gene TRBJ2-2; no definite D call. V lost 0 bases and J 2 bases, leaving 14 bases between the germline ends. The CDR3 contains 17 residues. The V gene's germline CDR1 is SGDLS and CDR2 YYNGEE. This CDR3 is CASSVASSSVNTGELFF. The CDR3, as DNA: TGTGCCAGCAGCGTAGCTTCCTCATCCGTAAACACCGGGGAGCTGTTTTTT.

The V and J genes are TRBV7-9 and TRBJ2-7; D unclear. V lost 6 bases, J lost 5 bases, and 14 bases lay in between. The CDR3 has 13 amino acids. Per the germline V gene, CDR1 is SEHNR and CDR2 is FQNEAQ (reference sequence). CDR3 residues: CASSVGLRNEQYF. CDR3 nucleotide sequence: TGTGCCAGCAGTGTGGGGTTGAGGAACGAGCAGTACTTC.

As to this clonotype: This may be a read error: a much more frequent sequence differs by one nucleotide. The J gene is TRBJ2-5, the V gene TRBV7-6; 8 bases line up with TRBD2. The V gene's germline CDR1 is SGHVS and CDR2 FNYEAQ. The CDR3 sequence is 14 residues long. Written as DNA, the CDR3 is TGTGCCAGCAGCTTAGCGCTGCCGGGGGGGACCCAGTGCTTC. Residues: CASSLALPGGTQCF. The variable domain in full, completed from reference TRBV7-6 and TRBJ2-5, reads GAGVSQSPRYKVTKRGQDVALRCDPISGHVSLYWYRQALGQGPEFLTYFNYEAQQDKSGLPNDRFSAERPEGSISTLTIQRTEQRDSAMYRCASSLALPGGTQCFGPGTRLLVL.

The V and J genes are TRBV10-3 and TRBJ2-2; D not certain. Looked up from germline, CDR1 is ENHRY and CDR2 is SYGVKD. V dropped 11 bases and J dropped 2 bases, with 15 bases sitting between them. The CDR3 runs to 14 residues. The CDR3 DNA reads TGTGCCTCGCACCGGAACAACAACACCGGGGAGCTGTTTTTT. Residues: CASHRNNNTGELFF.

The chain has TRBV2 and TRBJ1-5, with D unclear. CDR3 length: 14 residues. Per germline, CDR1 SNHLY and CDR2 FYNNEI. V was pared by 2 bases and J by 2 bases, with 7 bases between. The CDR3 DNA is TGTGCCAGCAGTGAATTGCGTGGCAATCAGCCCCAGCATTTT. It translates to CASSELRGNQPQHF.

This chain joins TRBV20-1 and TRBJ2-2; perhaps D is TRBD1 or TRBD2 (6 bases each). The CDR3 is made up of 18 amino acids. Trimming shortened V by 3 bases and J by 1 base, and 21 bases separated the two germline ends. CDR1 and CDR2 (germline): DFQATT, SNEGSKA (reference sequence). CDR3 sequence (DNA): TGCAGTGCTAGCGGGGGCTACGGATCCTTTCGGAACACCGGGGAGCTGTTTTTT. It encodes CSASGGYGSFRNTGELFF.